A single sample is the source of the 16 T cell receptor beta chains below, sequenced in a study of T cell responses to AZD1222 COVID-19 vaccine. TCRdb's table, derived via immunoSEQ multiplex PCR, lists solely in-frame clones and lacks some. The sample shows about 110,000 clones, 85% to 90% of them seen only once. This specimen was peripheral blood, taken on day 0 of AZD1222 vaccination. All receptors come from an adult in good health.

V gene TRBV3-1 (or the pseudogene TRBV3-2) combines with J gene TRBJ2-3, with TRBD2 identical over 7 bases. The CDR3 has 13 residues. Germline V gene lookup returns CDR1 LGHDT and CDR2 YNNKEL (reference sequence). The ends lost 5 bases at V and 4 bases at J; junction bases unmatched: 3. The CDR3 here is CASSSRGADTQYF. The CDR3 DNA reads TGTGCCAGCAGCTCCCGGGGGGCAGATACGCAGTATTTT.

This chain connects TRBV6-5 to TRBJ1-1; possible D gene TRBD1, 5 bases. Germline loops: CDR1 MNHEY, CDR2 SVGAGI. The CDR3 length is 14 residues. Trimming removed 5 bases from V and 11 bases from J, with 21 bases in between. The DNA for the CDR3 is TGTGCCAGCAGTCCAATCTCAGGGTCCGGGACCGCTTTCTTT. Translation gives CASSPISGSGTAFF.

The gene calls are TRBV18 and TRBJ2-1; possible D gene TRBD1, 6 bases. The V end was cut by 4 bases, the J end by 6 bases, with 10 bases between. The CDR3 length is 13 residues. Germline V gene data show CDR1 as KGHSH and CDR2 as LQKENI. The CDR3 sequence is CASSRGQSNEQFF. CDR3 sequence (DNA): TGTGCCAGCTCACGGGGACAAAGCAATGAGCAGTTCTTC.

This clone was seen more than once but under ten times. The junction shows a germline mismatch at one end, possibly a read error. Here the CDR3 reads CASSFRDYDYTF. In nucleotides, the CDR3 is TGTGCCAGCAGTTTCCGGGACTATGACTACACCTTC. This chain joins TRBV12-3 or TRBV12-4 and TRBJ1-2, with a weak D call TRBD1 (5 bases). The CDR3 has 12 amino acids.

The chain has TRBV18 and TRBJ2-1; D unresolved. The V and J ends lost 4 bases and 4 bases respectively, with 11 bases between them. The CDR3 is 14 residues long. The germline CDR1 and CDR2 sequences are KGHSH and LQKENI. Here the CDR3 reads CASSREKNYNEQFF. CDR3 in DNA: TGTGCCAGCTCACGCGAAAAGAATTACAATGAGCAGTTCTTC.

CDR3 amino acids: CASRLGGARSPLHF. The CDR3 DNA reads TGTGCCAGTAGGTTAGGAGGGGCGCGATCACCCCTCCACTTT. The chain has TRBV19 and TRBJ1-6; tentatively, D is TRBD1 (5 bases). V gave up 6 bases and J gave up 10 bases, with 16 bases separating them. The CDR3 has 14 residues. Germline V gene lookup returns CDR1 LNHDA and CDR2 SQIVND (reference sequence).

V usage is TRBV28 and J usage is TRBJ2-1; 8 bases agree with TRBD2. The germline V gene encodes CDR1 MDHEN and CDR2 SYDVKM. V lost 3 bases to trimming and J lost 6 bases; unmatched junction nucleotides: 7. CDR3 size: 15 residues. DNA of the CDR3: TGTGCCAGCAGTTTGGGACTAGAAGGGGGCAATGAGCAGTTCTTC. Its translation is CASSLGLEGGNEQFF.

This clone was seen a single time. The chain employs TRBV18 and TRBJ1-1; 7 bases agree with TRBD1. This CDR3 contains 14 residues. Losses at the gene ends were 6 bases for V and 6 bases for J; bases not matched to a gene: 10. Germline CDR1 and CDR2: KGHSH and LQKENI. The chain's CDR3 is CASSGDSQGAEAFF. In DNA form, the CDR3 reads TGTGCCAGCTCCGGGGACAGCCAAGGAGCTGAAGCTTTCTTT.

The gene calls are TRBV7-9 and TRBJ1-6, with a possible D match to TRBD1 (5 bases). CDR1 and CDR2 from the germline V gene are SEHNR and FQNEAQ (reference sequence). This CDR3 comprises 13 residues. Trimming stripped 5 bases from V and 10 bases from J, with 12 bases between. This chain's CDR3 is CASSPGLESPLHF. In DNA, the CDR3 is TGTGCCAGCAGCCCAGGGTTGGAATCACCCCTCCACTTT.

The chain links TRBV5-1 to TRBJ2-2; D perhaps matches TRBD1 (6 bases). The CDR3 is 14 amino acids. V lost 1 base and J lost 7, with 11 bases in between. Per the germline V gene, CDR1 is SGHRS and CDR2 is YFSETQ. The CDR3 reads CASSLSRQDGELFF. CDR3 sequence (DNA): TGCGCCAGCAGCTTGAGTCGACAGGACGGGGAGCTGTTTTTT.

The rearrangement links TRBV19 to TRBJ2-2; no reliable D call. There are 12 residues in the CDR3. Trimming cost V 6 bases and J 7 bases, with 9 bases left between them. From germline, CDR1 is LNHDA and CDR2 SQIVND (reference sequence). As DNA, the CDR3 is TGTGCCAGTAGCTCTAGGGACGGGGAGCTGTTTTTT. It specifies CASSSRDGELFF.

This clone came up a few times. The CDR3, as DNA: TGCGCCAGCCGTTTGAGCTCCGGCAGTGACTATGGCTACACCTTC. This gives the protein CASRLSSGSDYGYTF. The rearrangement joins TRBV5-1 to TRBJ1-2, with unresolved D. Germline assignment: CDR1 SGHRS and CDR2 YFSETQ. V gave up 7 bases and J gave up 3 bases, with 19 bases separating them. This CDR3 spans 15 amino acids. Supplemented by reference TRBV5-1 and TRBJ1-2, the full variable domain reads KAGVTQTPRYLIKTRGQQVTLSCSPISGHRSVSWYQQTPGQGLQFLFEYFSETQRNKGNFPGRFSGRQFSNSRSEMNVSTLELGDSALYLCASRLSSGSDYGYTFGSGTRLTVV.

V and J are TRBV5-4 and TRBJ1-1; maybe TRBD1 (6 bases). Per germline, CDR1 SGHNT and CDR2 YYREEE (reference sequence). Trimming stripped 1 base from V and 0 bases from J, with 10 bases between. This CDR3 is built from 15 residues. CDR3 in amino acids: CASSLRAGVNTEAFF. The CDR3, as DNA: TGTGCCAGCAGCTTGCGCGCAGGGGTGAACACTGAAGCTTTCTTT.

V is TRBV5-4 and J is TRBJ1-2; 7 bases line up with TRBD1. V gave up 3 bases and J gave up 0 bases; unmatched junction bases: 11. The CDR3 length is 17 residues. CDR1 and CDR2 from the germline V gene are SGHNT and YYREEE (reference sequence). The CDR3 nucleotides are TGTGCCAGCAGCTCAAAACCGGACAGGAACACTAACTATGGCTACACCTTC. Translating gives CASSSKPDRNTNYGYTF.

This chain connects TRBV19 to TRBJ1-2; TRBD1 might be the D (6 bases). V lost 7 bases and J lost 4, with 16 bases in between. The germline V gene has CDR1 LNHDA and CDR2 SQIVND (reference sequence). The CDR3 covers 14 residues. CDR3 DNA sequence: TGTGCCAGTATTCCCGGGGGGGGCGGCTATGGCTACACCTTC. Translation: CASIPGGGGYGYTF. Filled out from reference TRBV19 and TRBJ1-2, the complete variable domain reads DGGITQSPKYLFRKEGQNVTLSCEQNLNHDAMYWYRQDPGQGLRLIYYSQIVNDFQKGDIAEGYSVSREKKESFPLTVTSAQKNPTAFYLCASIPGGGGYGYTFGSGTRLTVV.

J is TRBJ1-4 and V is TRBV4-2; TRBD1 aligns across 9 bases. The CDR3 sequence is 17 residues long. With V trimmed by 0 bases and J by 8 bases, 10 bases remained unmatched. Germline CDR1 and CDR2: LGHNA and YNFKEQ. The CDR3 region is CASSQEWVGQGQEKLFF. CDR3 in DNA: TGTGCCAGCAGCCAAGAATGGGTAGGACAGGGGCAGGAAAAACTGTTTTTT.